Listed below are T cell receptor beta chains from one sample, sequenced in a study of blood T cell repertoires in COVID-19. Profiling relied on immunoSEQ multiplex PCR, and the TCRdb table lists in-frame clones only, not all of them. The data contain 100,000 to 150,000 clones, 80% of them seen just once; the ten biggest clones take up more than 20%. The sequenced sample was peripheral blood. These receptors originate from a human donor in a cohort sampled during active COVID-19. Both conserved end residues are part of each CDR3. Each record gives: CDR3 protein, CDR3 DNA, V gene, D gene, J gene, clone size. A D gene is named only where the DNA matches it firmly. Clone size is not always given. Where it is, it says once, few, many or a class for expanded clones.

CASSERGGNSPLHF,TGTGCCAGCAGTGAAAGGGGGGGTAATTCACCCCTCCACTTT,TRBV6-4,.,TRBJ1-6,.
CACRFPLRGEREKLFF,TGTGCCTGCCGCTTCCCGCTCAGGGGAGAAAGAGAAAAACTGTTTTTT,TRBV30,.,TRBJ1-4,.
CASSTAPDEKLFF,TGTGCCAGCAGCACCGCCCCAGATGAAAAACTGTTTTTT,TRBV11-2,.,TRBJ1-4,.
CASSPSGGVQETQYF,TGTGCCAGCAGCCCCTCGGGGGGCGTCCAAGAGACCCAGTACTTC,TRBV3-1/TRBV3-2,.,TRBJ2-5,.
CASSLGAGMGAFF,TGTGCCAGCAGCTTAGGTGCAGGGATGGGGGCTTTCTTT,TRBV13,.,TRBJ1-1,.
CASSMFGGNYGYTF,TGTGCCAGCAGCATGTTTGGGGGGAACTATGGCTACACCTTC,TRBV5-5,.,TRBJ1-2,.
CATSRSGTGVYEQYF,TGTGCCACCAGCCGGTCCGGGACAGGGGTCTACGAGCAGTACTTC,TRBV15,TRBD1,TRBJ2-7,.
CASSLNRAQETQYF,TGTGCCAGCAGCTTAAACAGGGCACAAGAGACCCAGTACTTC,TRBV7-2,.,TRBJ2-5,.
CAWSVLQDFLNTGELFF,TGTGCCTGGAGTGTACTTCAGGACTTCCTGAACACCGGGGAGCTGTTTTTT,TRBV30,.,TRBJ2-2,.
CASSPQPGQGFSPLHF,TGTGCCAGCAGTCCCCAGCCGGGACAGGGATTTTCACCCCTCCACTTT,TRBV28,TRBD1,TRBJ1-6,few
CASSIGDRGDYQPQHF,TGTGCCAGTAGTATAGGGGACAGGGGCGACTATCAGCCCCAGCATTTT,TRBV19,TRBD1,TRBJ1-5,.
CASSPAAREDTEAFF,TGTGCCAGCAGTCCAGCGGCCCGGGAGGACACTGAAGCTTTCTTT,TRBV11-2,.,TRBJ1-1,.
CASTIWDKQDTQYF,TGTGCCAGCACCATCTGGGACAAACAAGATACGCAGTATTTT,TRBV2,.,TRBJ2-3,many
CASSQPVRGSPGNTIYF,TGCGCCAGCAGCCAACCAGTCAGGGGATCGCCTGGAAACACCATATATTTT,TRBV4-1,.,TRBJ1-3,.
CASSEEVQGASYGYTF,TGTGCCAGCAGTGAAGAGGTGCAGGGGGCGAGCTATGGCTACACCTTC,TRBV2,TRBD1,TRBJ1-2,.
CASSEGAGAAFF,TGTGCCAGCAGTGAAGGGGCAGGGGCGGCTTTCTTT,TRBV6-1,.,TRBJ1-1,.
CASRRGVVETQYF,TGTGCCAGCAGGCGGGGGGTGGTGGAGACCCAGTACTTC,TRBV6-5,TRBD2,TRBJ2-5,.
CASSSLGTGDTGELFF,TGCGCCAGCAGCTCGCTAGGGACAGGGGACACCGGGGAGCTGTTTTTT,TRBV5-1,TRBD1,TRBJ2-2,.
CASNTGGDSHTGEQFF,TGTGCCAGTAACACGGGGGGGGATTCCCACACCGGTGAGCAGTTCTTC,TRBV19,TRBD2,TRBJ2-1,.
CASSAPGQGASGANVLTF,TGTGCCAGCAGTGCCCCCGGACAGGGGGCGTCTGGGGCCAACGTCCTGACTTTC,TRBV6-1,TRBD1,TRBJ2-6,.
CASTSYTADTQYF,TGTGCCAGCACATCTTATACGGCAGATACGCAGTATTTT,TRBV7-2,.,TRBJ2-3,many
CASSRQGWDTEAFF,TGTGCCAGCAGCCGACAGGGGTGGGACACTGAAGCTTTCTTT,TRBV2,TRBD1,TRBJ1-1,.
CASSRLGSTQPQHF,TGTGCCAGTAGTCGACTCGGGAGTACCCAGCCCCAGCATTTT,TRBV19,.,TRBJ1-5,.
CASSYGRVNQPQHF,TGTGCCAGCAGTTACGGCAGGGTGAATCAGCCCCAGCATTTT,TRBV6-2/TRBV6-3,.,TRBJ1-5,.
CAWKTSGTDTQYF,TGTGCCTGGAAGACTAGCGGCACAGATACGCAGTATTTT,TRBV30,TRBD2,TRBJ2-3,.
CASSQVTVSEAFF,TGTGCCAGCAGCCAAGTTACAGTTTCTGAAGCTTTCTTT,TRBV3-1/TRBV3-2,.,TRBJ1-1,few
CASAQLSAGTGELFF,TGTGCCAGCGCCCAACTATCTGCTGGCACCGGGGAGCTGTTTTTT,TRBV18,.,TRBJ2-2,.
CASSLGGDTQYF,TGTGCCAGCAGTTTAGGGGGGGATACGCAGTATTTT,TRBV28,.,TRBJ2-3,.
CASSNRADTQYF,TGTGCCAGCAGCAACCGGGCAGATACGCAGTATTTT,TRBV11-3,.,TRBJ2-3,.
CASSPLLWGTAPSGANVLTF,TGTGCCAGTAGTCCACTCCTTTGGGGGACAGCCCCCTCTGGGGCCAACGTCCTGACTTTC,TRBV19,TRBD1,TRBJ2-6,.
CASSLGTLPSGNTIYF,TGTGCCAGCAGCCTAGGGACACTACCTTCTGGAAACACCATATATTTT,TRBV7-9,.,TRBJ1-3,.
CASSLDPGNTEAFF,TGTGCCAGCAGCTTAGACCCGGGGAACACTGAAGCTTTCTTT,TRBV7-2,.,TRBJ1-1,.
CASFTTGSSPFF,TGTGCCAGCTTTACGACAGGGAGTAGTCCTTTCTTT,TRBV28,TRBD1,TRBJ1-1,.
CASSPSRKAFF,TGTGCCAGCAGCCCAAGCAGGAAAGCTTTCTTT,TRBV6-6,.,TRBJ1-1,.